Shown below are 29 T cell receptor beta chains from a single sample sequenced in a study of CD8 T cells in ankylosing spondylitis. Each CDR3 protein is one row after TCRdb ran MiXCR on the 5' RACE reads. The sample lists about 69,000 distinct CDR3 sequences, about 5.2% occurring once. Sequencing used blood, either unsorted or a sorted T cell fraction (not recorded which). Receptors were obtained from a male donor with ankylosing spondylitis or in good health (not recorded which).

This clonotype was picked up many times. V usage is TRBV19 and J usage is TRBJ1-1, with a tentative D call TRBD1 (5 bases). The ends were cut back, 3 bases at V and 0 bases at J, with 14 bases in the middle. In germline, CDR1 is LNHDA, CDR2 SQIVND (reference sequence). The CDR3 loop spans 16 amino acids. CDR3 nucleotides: TGTGCCAGTAGTATCGGGGGGAAAACCCTGAACACTGAAGCTTTCTTT. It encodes CASSIGGKTLNTEAFF.

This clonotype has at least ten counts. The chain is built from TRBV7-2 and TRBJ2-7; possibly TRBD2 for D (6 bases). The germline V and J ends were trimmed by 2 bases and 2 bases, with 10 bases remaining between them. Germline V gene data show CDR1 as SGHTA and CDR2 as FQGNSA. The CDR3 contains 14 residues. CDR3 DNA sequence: TGTGCCAGCAGCTTATGGGACTCTGCCTACGAGCAGTACTTC. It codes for CASSLWDSAYEQYF. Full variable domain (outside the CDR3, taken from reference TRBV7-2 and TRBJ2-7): GAGVSQSPSNKVTEKGKDVELRCDPISGHTALYWYRQSLGQGLEFLIYFQGNSAPDKSGLPSDRFSAERTGGSVSTLTIQRTQQEDSAVYLCASSLWDSAYEQYFGPGTRLTVT.

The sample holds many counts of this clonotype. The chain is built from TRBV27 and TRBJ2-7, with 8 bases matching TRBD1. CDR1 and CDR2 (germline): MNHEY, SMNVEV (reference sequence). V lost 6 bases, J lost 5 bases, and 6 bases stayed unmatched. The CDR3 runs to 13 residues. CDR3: CASSWTGRDEQYF. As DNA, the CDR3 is TGTGCCAGCAGCTGGACAGGGCGAGACGAGCAGTACTTC.

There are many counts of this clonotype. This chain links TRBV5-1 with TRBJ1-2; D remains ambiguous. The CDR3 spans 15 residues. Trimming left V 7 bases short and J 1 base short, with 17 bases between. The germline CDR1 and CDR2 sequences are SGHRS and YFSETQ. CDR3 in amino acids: CASCPRTDFNYGYTF. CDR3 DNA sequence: TGCGCCAGCTGCCCCAGGACGGACTTTAACTATGGCTACACCTTC.

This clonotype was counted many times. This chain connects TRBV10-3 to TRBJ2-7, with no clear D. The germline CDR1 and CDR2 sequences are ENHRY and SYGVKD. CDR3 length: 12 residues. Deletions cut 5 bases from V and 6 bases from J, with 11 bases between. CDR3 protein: CAISPPAREQYF. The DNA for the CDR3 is TGTGCCATCAGTCCCCCGGCCCGCGAGCAGTACTTC.

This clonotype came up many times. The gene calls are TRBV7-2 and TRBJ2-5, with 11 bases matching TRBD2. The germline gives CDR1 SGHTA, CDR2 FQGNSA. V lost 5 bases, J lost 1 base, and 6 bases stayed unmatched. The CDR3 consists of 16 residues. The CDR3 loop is CASSPRLAGLQETQYF. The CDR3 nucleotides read TGTGCCAGCAGCCCAAGACTAGCGGGGCTCCAAGAGACCCAGTACTTC. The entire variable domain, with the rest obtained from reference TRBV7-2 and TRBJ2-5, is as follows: GAGVSQSPSNKVTEKGKDVELRCDPISGHTALYWYRQSLGQGLEFLIYFQGNSAPDKSGLPSDRFSAERTGGSVSTLTIQRTQQEDSAVYLCASSPRLAGLQETQYFGPGTRLLVL.

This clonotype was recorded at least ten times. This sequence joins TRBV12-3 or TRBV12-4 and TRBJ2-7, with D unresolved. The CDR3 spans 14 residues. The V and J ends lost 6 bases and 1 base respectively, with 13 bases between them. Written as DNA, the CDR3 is TGTGCCAGCAGCCCCGTCCCGGATTCCTACGAGCAGTACTTC. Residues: CASSPVPDSYEQYF.

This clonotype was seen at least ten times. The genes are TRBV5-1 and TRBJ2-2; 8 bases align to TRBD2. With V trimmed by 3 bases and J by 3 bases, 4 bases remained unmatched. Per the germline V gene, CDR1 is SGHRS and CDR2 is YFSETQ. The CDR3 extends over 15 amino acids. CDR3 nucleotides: TGCGCCAGCAGCTCACGAGCGGGGGACACCGGGGAGCTGTTTTTT. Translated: CASSSRAGDTGELFF.

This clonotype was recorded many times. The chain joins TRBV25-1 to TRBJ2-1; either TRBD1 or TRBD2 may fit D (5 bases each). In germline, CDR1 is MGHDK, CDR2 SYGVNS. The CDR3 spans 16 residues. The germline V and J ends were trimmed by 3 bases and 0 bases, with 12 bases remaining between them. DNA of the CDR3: TGTGCCAGCAGTGAGGGGTCAGGGAGCTCCTACAATGAGCAGTTCTTC. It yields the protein CASSEGSGSSYNEQFF.

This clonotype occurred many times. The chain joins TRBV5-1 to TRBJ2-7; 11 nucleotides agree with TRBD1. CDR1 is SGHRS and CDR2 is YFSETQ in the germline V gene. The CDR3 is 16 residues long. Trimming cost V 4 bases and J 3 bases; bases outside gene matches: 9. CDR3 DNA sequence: TGCGCCAGCAGCGAGAGTACGGGGACAGGGGGCTACGAGCAGTACTTC. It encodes CASSESTGTGGYEQYF.

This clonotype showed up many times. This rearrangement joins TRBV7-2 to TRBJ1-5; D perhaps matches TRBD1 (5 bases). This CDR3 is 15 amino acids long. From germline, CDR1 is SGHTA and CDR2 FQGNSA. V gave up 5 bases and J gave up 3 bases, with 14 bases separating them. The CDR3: CASSTGQGHNQPQHF. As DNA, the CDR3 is TGTGCCAGCAGCACTGGACAAGGACACAATCAGCCCCAGCATTTT.

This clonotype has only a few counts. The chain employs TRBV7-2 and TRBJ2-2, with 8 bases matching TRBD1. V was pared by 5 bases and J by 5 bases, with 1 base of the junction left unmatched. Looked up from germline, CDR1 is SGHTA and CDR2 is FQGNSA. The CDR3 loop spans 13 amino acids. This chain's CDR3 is CASSRTGTGELFF. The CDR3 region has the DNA TGTGCCAGCAGCCGGACAGGGACCGGGGAGCTGTTTTTT.

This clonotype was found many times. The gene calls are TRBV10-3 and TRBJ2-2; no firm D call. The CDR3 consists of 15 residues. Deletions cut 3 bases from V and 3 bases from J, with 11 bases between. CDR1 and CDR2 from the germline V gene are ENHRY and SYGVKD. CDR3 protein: CAISDMSKDTGELFF. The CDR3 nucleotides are TGTGCCATCAGTGATATGAGCAAGGACACCGGGGAGCTGTTTTTT.

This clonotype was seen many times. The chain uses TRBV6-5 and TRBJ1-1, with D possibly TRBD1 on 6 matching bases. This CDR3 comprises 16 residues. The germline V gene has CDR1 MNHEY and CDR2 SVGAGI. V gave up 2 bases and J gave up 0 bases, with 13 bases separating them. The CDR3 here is CASSYGLGQLNTEAFF. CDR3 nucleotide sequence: TGTGCCAGCAGTTACGGACTGGGACAATTGAACACTGAAGCTTTCTTT.

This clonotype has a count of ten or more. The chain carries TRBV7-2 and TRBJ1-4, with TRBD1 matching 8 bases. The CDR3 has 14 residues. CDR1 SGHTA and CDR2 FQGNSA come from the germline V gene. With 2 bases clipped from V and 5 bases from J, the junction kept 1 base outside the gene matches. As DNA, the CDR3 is TGTGCCAGCAGCTTACGACAGGGGAATGAAAAACTGTTTTTT. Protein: CASSLRQGNEKLFF.

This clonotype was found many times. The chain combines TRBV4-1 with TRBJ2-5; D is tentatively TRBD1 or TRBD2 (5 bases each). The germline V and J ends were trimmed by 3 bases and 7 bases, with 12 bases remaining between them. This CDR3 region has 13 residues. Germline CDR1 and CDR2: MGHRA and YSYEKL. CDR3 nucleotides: TGCGCCAGCAGCCATGGGACCCGTGGGACCCAGTACTTC. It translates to CASSHGTRGTQYF.

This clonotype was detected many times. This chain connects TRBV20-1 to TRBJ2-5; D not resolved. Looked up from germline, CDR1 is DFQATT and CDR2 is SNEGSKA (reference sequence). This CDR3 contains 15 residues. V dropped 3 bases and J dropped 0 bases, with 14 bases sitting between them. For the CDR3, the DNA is TGCAGTGCTAGGGCGCCAGCATCGTACCAAGAGACCCAGTACTTC. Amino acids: CSARAPASYQETQYF.

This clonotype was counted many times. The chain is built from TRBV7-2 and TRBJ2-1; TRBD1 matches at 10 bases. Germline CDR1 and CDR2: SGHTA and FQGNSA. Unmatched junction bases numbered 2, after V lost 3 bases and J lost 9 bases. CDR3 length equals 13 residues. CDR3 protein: CASSLDRGGEQFF. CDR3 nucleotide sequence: TGTGCCAGCAGCTTGGACAGGGGGGGTGAGCAGTTCTTC.

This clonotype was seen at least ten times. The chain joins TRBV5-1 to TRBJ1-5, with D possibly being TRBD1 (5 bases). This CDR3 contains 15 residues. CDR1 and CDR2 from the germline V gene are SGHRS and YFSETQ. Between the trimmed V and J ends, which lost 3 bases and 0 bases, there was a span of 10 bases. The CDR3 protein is CASSSGTGSNQPQHF. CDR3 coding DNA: TGCGCCAGCAGCTCCGGGACGGGTAGCAATCAGCCCCAGCATTTT.

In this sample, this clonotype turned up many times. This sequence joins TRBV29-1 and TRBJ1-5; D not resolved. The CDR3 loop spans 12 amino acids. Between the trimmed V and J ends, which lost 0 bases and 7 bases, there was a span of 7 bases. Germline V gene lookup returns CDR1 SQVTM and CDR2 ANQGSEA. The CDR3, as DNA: TGCAGCGTTGAAGACCCGGGGCAGCCCCAGCATTTT. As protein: CSVEDPGQPQHF.

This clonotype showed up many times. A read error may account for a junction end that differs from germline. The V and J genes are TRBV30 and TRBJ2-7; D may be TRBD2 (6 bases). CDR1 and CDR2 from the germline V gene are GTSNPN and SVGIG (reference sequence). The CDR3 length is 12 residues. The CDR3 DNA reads TGTGCCGGGAGAGGGGACTTTTACGAGCAGTACTTC. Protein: CAGRGDFYEQYF.

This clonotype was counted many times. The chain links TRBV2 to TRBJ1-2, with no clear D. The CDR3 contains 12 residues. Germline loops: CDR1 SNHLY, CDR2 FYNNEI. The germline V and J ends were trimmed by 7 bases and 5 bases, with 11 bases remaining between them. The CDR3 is CASTTGVYGYTF. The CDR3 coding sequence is TGTGCCAGCACTACGGGAGTTTATGGCTACACCTTC. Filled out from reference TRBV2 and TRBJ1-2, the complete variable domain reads EPEVTQTPSHQVTQMGQEVILRCVPISNHLYFYWYRQILGQKVEFLVSFYNNEISEKSEIFDDQFSVERPDGSNFTLKIRSTKLEDSAMYFCASTTGVYGYTFGSGTRLTVV.

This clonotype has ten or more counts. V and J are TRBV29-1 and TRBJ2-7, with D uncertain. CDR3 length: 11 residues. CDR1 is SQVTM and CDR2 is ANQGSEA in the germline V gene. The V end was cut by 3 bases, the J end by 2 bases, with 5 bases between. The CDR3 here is CSVEAPYEQYF. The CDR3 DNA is TGCAGCGTTGAGGCGCCCTACGAGCAGTACTTC.

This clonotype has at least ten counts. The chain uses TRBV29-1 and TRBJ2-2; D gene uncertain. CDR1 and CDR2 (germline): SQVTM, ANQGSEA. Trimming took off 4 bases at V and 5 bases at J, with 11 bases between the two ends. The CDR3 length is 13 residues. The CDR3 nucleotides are TGCAGCGTTGTTGGATGGGGAACCGGGGAGCTGTTTTTT. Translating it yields CSVVGWGTGELFF.

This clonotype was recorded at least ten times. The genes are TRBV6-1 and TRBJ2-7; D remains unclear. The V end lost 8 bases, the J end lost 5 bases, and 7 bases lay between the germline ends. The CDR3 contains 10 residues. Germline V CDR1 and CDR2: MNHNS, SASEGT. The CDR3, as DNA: TGTGCCAGCCGGGCGAACGAGCAGTACTTC. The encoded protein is CASRANEQYF.

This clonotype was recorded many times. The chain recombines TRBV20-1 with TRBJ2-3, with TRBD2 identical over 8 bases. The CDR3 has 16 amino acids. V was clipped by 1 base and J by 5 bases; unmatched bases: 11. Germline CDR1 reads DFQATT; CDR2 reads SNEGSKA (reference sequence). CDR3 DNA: TGCAGTGCTAGAGGGGGACGGGGGGGCGTCCAAGATACGCAGTATTTT. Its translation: CSARGGRGGVQDTQYF.

The CDR3 DNA is TGTGCCAGCAGCCACGGGACGGGGTATCTCGCCGGGGAGCTGTTTTTT. As protein: CASSHGTGYLAGELFF. J is TRBJ2-2 and V is TRBV3-1, with D perhaps matching TRBD1 or TRBD2 (5 bases each). Germline V lookup: CDR1 LGHDT, CDR2 YNNKEL (reference sequence). The CDR3 has 16 amino acids. The germline V and J ends were trimmed by 3 bases and 6 bases, with 17 bases remaining between them.

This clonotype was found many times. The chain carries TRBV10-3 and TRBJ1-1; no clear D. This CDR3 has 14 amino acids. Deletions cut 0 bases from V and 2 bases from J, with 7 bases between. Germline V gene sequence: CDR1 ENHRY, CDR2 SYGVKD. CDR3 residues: CAISESRSNTEAFF. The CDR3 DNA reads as TGTGCCATCAGTGAGTCGAGGTCTAACACTGAAGCTTTCTTT.

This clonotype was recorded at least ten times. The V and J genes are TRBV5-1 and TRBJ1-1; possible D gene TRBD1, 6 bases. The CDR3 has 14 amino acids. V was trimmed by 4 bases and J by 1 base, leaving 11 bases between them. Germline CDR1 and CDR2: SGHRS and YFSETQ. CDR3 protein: CASSLGGENTEAFF. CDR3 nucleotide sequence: TGCGCCAGCAGCCTGGGGGGCGAGAACACTGAAGCTTTCTTT.